This T cell receptor beta chain was retrieved from a study of Graves' ophthalmopathy and Graves' hyperthyroidism. Study-level information: Peripheral blood was gathered at first diagnosis, ahead of any treatment whatsoever.

This clonotype was picked up many times. From RNA, the CDR3 regions of TCR beta chains were amplified and sequenced. Second-round multiplex PCR followed a first-round RT-PCR using HTBI primers. From the multiplex PCR reads, TCRdb called clonotypes with MiXCR, one entry per CDR3 protein. The data show around 660,000 distinct CDR3 sequences, about 40% seen once. Uncontrolled infections, pregnancy, lactation or other autoimmune diseases led to patient exclusion. The PBMCs used were ones drawn from 9.5 to 10 ml of fresh peripheral blood. V shed 4 bases, J shed 5 bases, and the junction held 7 bases outside the gene matches. Germline V CDR1 and CDR2: SGHVS, FQNEAQ. This CDR3 spans 14 amino acids.

This clonotype originated in an adult man with Graves' ophthalmopathy. The chain uses TRBV7-8 and TRBJ2-5; 7 bases map to TRBD1. The sample was peripheral blood. DNA of the CDR3: TGTGCCAGCAGCTCCCGACAGGGAAGTGAGACCCAGTACTTC. Protein: CASSSRQGSETQYF.